One and the same sample provided the 8 T cell receptor beta chains below, sequenced in a study of T-cell memory formation after mild COVID-19. Each CDR3 protein gets one entry after TCRdb re-called the 5' RACE reads with MiXCR. The sample records about 320,000 distinct CDR3 sequences, 13% to 15% being singletons. What was sequenced was PBMCs or a T cell subset sorted from them (not recorded which). The receptors come from a man between 18 and 29 years old who had mild COVID-19 (a few samples of this study predate the infection). Cell type and time point are not known.

This clonotype was counted only a few times. The genes are TRBV7-9 and TRBJ2-7; D gene uncertain. Germline assignment: CDR1 SEHNR and CDR2 FQNEAQ (reference sequence). The CDR3 consists of 12 residues. The germline V and J ends were trimmed by 4 bases and 4 bases, with 8 bases remaining between them. The CDR3 DNA reads TGTGCCAGCAGCTCGCACGGATACGAGCAGTACGTC. It encodes CASSSHGYEQYV.

This clonotype appeared many times. This chain uses TRBV29-1 with TRBJ1-2; tentative D call: TRBD1 (6 bases). Trimming cost V 4 bases and J 4 bases, with 22 bases left between them. This CDR3 contains 16 residues. CDR1 and CDR2 from the germline V gene are SQVTM and ANQGSEA. CDR3 bases: TGCAGCGTTGCTACATCGCAATGGGGGGCCTCCTATGGCTACACCTTC. This codes for CSVATSQWGASYGYTF.

This clonotype was seen a handful of times. The chain links TRBV29-1 to TRBJ2-1, with D tentatively TRBD1 or TRBD2 (5 bases each). Trimming stripped 4 bases from V and 2 bases from J, with 12 bases between. Germline loops: CDR1 SQVTM, CDR2 ANQGSEA. CDR3 length: 14 residues. The CDR3 loop reads CSVVEGHPYNEQFF. CDR3 nucleotide sequence: TGCAGCGTTGTTGAGGGGCACCCCTACAATGAGCAGTTCTTC.

Only a few counts were recorded for this clonotype. The chain joins TRBV7-9 to TRBJ1-1, with D possibly matching TRBD1 (6 bases). The CDR3 runs 13 residues. V was shortened by 5 bases and J by 6 bases, with 13 bases between the two germline ends. Germline-derived CDR1 and CDR2 are SEHNR and FQNEAQ (reference sequence). The CDR3 here is CASSRTQGPEAFF. The CDR3 bases are TGTGCCAGCAGCCGGACCCAGGGGCCTGAAGCTTTCTTT.

This clonotype came up a few times. V and J are TRBV6-1 and TRBJ2-4; D gene unclear. CDR1 and CDR2 from the germline V gene are MNHNS and SASEGT. The CDR3 extends over 14 amino acids. V was cut by 3 bases and J by 1 base, with 7 bases left in between. The CDR3: CASSERYAKNIQYF. The CDR3 DNA follows: TGTGCCAGCAGTGAGAGGTACGCCAAAAACATTCAGTACTTC.

This chain links TRBV7-2 with TRBJ2-3; 10 bases are a match to TRBD1. V gave up 3 bases and J gave up 2 bases; unmatched junction bases: 8. Germline V CDR1 and CDR2: SGHTA, FQGNSA. The CDR3 covers 17 residues. CDR3 nucleotides: TGTGCCAGCAGCTTTTTCCCCGGACAGGGGGACACAGATACGCAGTATTTT. It codes for CASSFFPGQGDTDTQYF.

CDR3 DNA sequence: TGTGCCAGCAGCTTACTTCCAGATACGCAGTATTTT. Translated, it gives CASSLLPDTQYF. The chain combines TRBV7-2 with TRBJ2-3; D remains ambiguous. Germline V CDR1 and CDR2: SGHTA, FQGNSA. The CDR3 extends over 12 amino acids. V shed 2 bases and J shed 4 bases, with 4 bases lying between them.

The sample holds a few counts of this clonotype. The chain has TRBV5-1 and TRBJ2-7, with D perhaps TRBD2 (5 bases). Germline V CDR1 and CDR2: SGHRS, YFSETQ. Trimming stripped 4 bases from V and 1 base from J, with 12 bases between. The CDR3 spans 14 residues. CDR3 in amino acids: CASSRDGNSYEQYV. The CDR3 nucleotides are TGCGCCAGCAGCAGAGACGGGAATTCCTACGAGCAGTACGTC.